This T cell receptor (beta chain) was sequenced for a study of shared clonotypes between healthy human individuals. Study-wide findings and caveats: Compared with memory subsets, naive subsets generally had larger estimated richness.

It was CD45RO-negative cells, positively selected for CCR7, that made up naive CD8 cells, with terminally differentiated effector memory CD45RA+ cells excluded. As regards this clone: Its antigen is not known.

Trimming cost V 0 bases and J 4 bases; bases outside gene matches: 8. CDR3 length: 16 residues. The germline CDR1 and CDR2 sequences are SGHNT and YYREEE (reference sequence). The assay was immunoSEQ multiplex PCR, and TCRdb's table has in-frame clones only and misses some. In the table there are around 600,000 clones, 85% to 95% of which are singletons. The receptor's source is a woman aged 25-40 years in good health. The sequenced sample was naive CD8+ T cells sorted from blood. The genes are TRBV5-4 and TRBJ2-3; the match to TRBD2 covers 7 bases. Here the CDR3 DNA reads TGTGCCAGCAGCTTGGCCGTGACTAGCCCCGCAGATACGCAGTATTTT. Its protein is CASSLAVTSPADTQYF.